This entry concerns a single T cell receptor (beta chain). What it recognizes is unknown. These data originate in a study of cytomegalovirus exposure and HLA in healthy donors. Study outcomes and limitations: A later analysis reportedly identified an Asian-associated ancestry cluster as carrying fewer N-insertions than the 666-donor mean. Later genetic work tied a missense DCLRE1C variant to beta-chain V and J trimming.

It was with 60 Vbeta and 13 Jbeta primers that the PCR ran. TCRdb's copy holds only in-frame clones and misses some; the assay was immunoSEQ multiplex PCR. Of 130,000 to 150,000 clones in the sample, approximately 79% were seen once. The material sequenced was PBMCs. The source is a woman aged 30 to 39 in good health and CMV-seronegative.

The CDR3 DNA is TGTGCCAGCAGCTCTCTCGGGGGGGGGAGTGGGGAGACCCAGTACTTC. Its protein product is CASSSLGGGSGETQYF. The chain has TRBV7-3 and TRBJ2-5, with 8 positions matching TRBD2. The V segment lost 4 bases and the J segment 5 bases; nucleotides outside the gene matches: 12. This CDR3 contains 16 residues. CDR1 is SGHTA and CDR2 is FQGTGA in the germline V gene. The whole variable domain, filled in from reference TRBV7-3 and TRBJ2-5, reads GAGVSQTPSNKVTEKGKYVELRCDPISGHTALYWYRQSLGQGPEFLIYFQGTGAADDSGLPNDRFFAVRPEGSVSTLKIQRTERGDSAVYLCASSSLGGGSGETQYFGPGTRLLVL.